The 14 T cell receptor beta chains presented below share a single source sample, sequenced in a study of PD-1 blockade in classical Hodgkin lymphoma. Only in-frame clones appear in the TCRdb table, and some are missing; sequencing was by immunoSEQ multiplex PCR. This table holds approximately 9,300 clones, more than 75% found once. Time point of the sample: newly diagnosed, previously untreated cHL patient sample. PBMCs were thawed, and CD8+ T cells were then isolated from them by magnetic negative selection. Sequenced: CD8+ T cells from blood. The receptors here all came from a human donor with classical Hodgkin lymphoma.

The CDR3 is CASSQDRRERGKYF. CDR3 nucleotide sequence: TGTGCCAGCAGCCAAGATCGTCGGGAGCGGGGTAAATACTTC. The chain recombines TRBV14 with TRBJ2-5; 7 bases are shared with TRBD2. Germline values: CDR1 SGHDN, CDR2 FVKESK. V lost 0 bases to trimming and J lost 14 bases; unmatched junction nucleotides: 12. The CDR3 has 14 amino acids.

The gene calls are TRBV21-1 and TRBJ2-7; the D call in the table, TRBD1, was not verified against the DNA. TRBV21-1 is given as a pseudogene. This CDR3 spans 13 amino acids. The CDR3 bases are TGTGCCAGCAGCCACCCGGGACATTACGAGCAGTACTTC. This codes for CASSHPGHYEQYF.

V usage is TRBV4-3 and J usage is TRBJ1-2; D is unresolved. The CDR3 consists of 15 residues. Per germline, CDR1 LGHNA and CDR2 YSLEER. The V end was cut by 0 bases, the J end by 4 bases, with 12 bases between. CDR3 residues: CASSQDQEHLYGYTF. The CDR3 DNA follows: TGCGCCAGCAGCCAAGATCAGGAACACCTCTATGGCTACACCTTC.

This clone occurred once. CDR3 sequence reads: CASSFSWQRNTEAFF. Written as DNA, the CDR3 is TGTGCCAGCAGCTTCTCCTGGCAGAGGAACACTGAAGCTTTCTTT. This rearrangement joins TRBV13 to TRBJ1-1; D unclear. V was shortened by 3 bases and J by 1 base, with 12 bases between the two germline ends. The CDR3 extends over 15 amino acids. Germline CDR1 PRHDT, CDR2 FYEKMQ (reference sequence).

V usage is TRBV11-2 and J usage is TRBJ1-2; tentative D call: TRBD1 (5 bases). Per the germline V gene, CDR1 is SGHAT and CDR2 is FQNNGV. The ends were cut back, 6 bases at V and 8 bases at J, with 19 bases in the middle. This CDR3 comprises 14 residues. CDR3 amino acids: CASSENGGPHGYTF. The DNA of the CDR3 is TGTGCCAGCAGTGAAAATGGGGGTCCCCACGGCTACACCTTC.

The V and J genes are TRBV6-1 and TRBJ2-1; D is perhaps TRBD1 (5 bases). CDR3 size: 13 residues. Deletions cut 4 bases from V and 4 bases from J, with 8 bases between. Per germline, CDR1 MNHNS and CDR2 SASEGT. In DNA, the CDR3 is TGTGCCAGCAGTGCGACAGCTTACAATGAGCAGTTCTTC. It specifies CASSATAYNEQFF.

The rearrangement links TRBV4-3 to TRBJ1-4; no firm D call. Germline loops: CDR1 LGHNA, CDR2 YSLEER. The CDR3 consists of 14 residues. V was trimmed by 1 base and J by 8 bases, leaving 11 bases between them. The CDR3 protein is CASSQVEGGEKLFF. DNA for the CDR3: TGCGCCAGCAGCCAAGTTGAGGGTGGAGAAAAACTGTTTTTT.

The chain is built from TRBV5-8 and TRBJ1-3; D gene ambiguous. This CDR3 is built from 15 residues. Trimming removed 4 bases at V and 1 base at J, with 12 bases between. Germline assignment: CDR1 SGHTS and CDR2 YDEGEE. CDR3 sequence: CASSLGPQSGNTIYF. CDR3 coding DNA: TGTGCCAGCAGCCTTGGTCCACAATCTGGAAACACCATATATTTT.

The CDR3 sequence: CASSYSWTTHFEQFF. CDR3 nucleotides: TGTGCCAGCAGTTACTCTTGGACTACCCACTTTGAGCAGTTCTTC. The rearrangement uses TRBV6-5 and TRBJ2-1; TRBD2 is a possible D gene (6 bases). Trimming left V 0 bases short and J 9 bases short, with 15 bases between. CDR1 and CDR2 (germline): MNHEY, SVGAGI. The CDR3 has 15 amino acids.

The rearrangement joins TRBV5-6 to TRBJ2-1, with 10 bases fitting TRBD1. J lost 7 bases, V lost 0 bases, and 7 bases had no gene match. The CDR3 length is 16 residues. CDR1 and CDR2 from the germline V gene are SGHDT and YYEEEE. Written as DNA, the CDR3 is TGTGCCAGCAGCTTGGACAGGGGACAGGGGTCGAATGAGCAGTTCTTC. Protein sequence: CASSLDRGQGSNEQFF.

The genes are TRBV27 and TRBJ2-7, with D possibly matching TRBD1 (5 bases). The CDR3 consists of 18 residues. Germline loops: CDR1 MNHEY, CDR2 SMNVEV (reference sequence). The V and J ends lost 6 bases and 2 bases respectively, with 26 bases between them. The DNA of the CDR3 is TGTGCCAGCAGCTCAAGCCCCCTGGGGCCCGATGGCCCCTACGAGCAGTACTTC. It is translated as CASSSSPLGPDGPYEQYF.

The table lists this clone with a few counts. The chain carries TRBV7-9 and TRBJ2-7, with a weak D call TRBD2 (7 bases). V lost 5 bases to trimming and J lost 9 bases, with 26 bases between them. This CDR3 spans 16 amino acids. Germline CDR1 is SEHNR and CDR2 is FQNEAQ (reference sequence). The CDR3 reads CASSPPSGGQRVLQYF. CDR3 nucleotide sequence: TGTGCCAGCAGCCCACCATCGGGGGGCCAGCGCGTGTTGCAGTACTTC.

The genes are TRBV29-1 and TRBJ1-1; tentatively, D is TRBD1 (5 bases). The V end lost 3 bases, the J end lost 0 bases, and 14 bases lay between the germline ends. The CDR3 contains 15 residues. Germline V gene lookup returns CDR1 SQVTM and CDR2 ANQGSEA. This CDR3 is CSVEEGTMMNTEAFF. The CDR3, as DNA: TGCAGCGTTGAGGAGGGGACGATGATGAACACTGAAGCTTTCTTT.

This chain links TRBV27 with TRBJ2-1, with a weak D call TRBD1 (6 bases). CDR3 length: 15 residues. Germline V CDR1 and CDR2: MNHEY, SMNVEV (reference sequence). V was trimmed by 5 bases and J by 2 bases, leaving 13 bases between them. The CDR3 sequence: CASSGRDTPYNEQFF. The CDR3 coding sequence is TGTGCCAGCAGTGGCCGGGACACCCCCTACAATGAGCAGTTCTTC.